A selection of T cell receptor beta chains follows, all from one sample in a study of beta chain features in type 1 diabetes. Produced via immunoSEQ multiplex PCR; TCRdb's table is partial and in-frame only. The sample records over 150,000 clones, about 7.9% being singletons. Sequences were obtained from central memory CD4+ T cells from blood. The source of these receptors is a man younger than 35 with type 1 diabetes. Both conserved end residues are part of each CDR3. A D gene is named only where the DNA matches it firmly. The size field is filled for only some rows; it gives once, few, many or a size class.

j_call d_call v_call clone_size cdr3_nt cdr3_aa
TRBJ2-4 . TRBV30 . TGTGCCTGGGCCGCCCAGGGGAGCAAAAACATTCAGTACTTC CAWAAQGSKNIQYF
TRBJ2-7 . TRBV28 . TGTGCCAGCAGTTTCTCCAGGGGCACTTCCTACGAGCAGTACTTC CASSFSRGTSYEQYF
TRBJ2-3 . TRBV11-2 . TGTGCCAGCAGCCAAGGCGCGGCCGTTGCAGATACGCAGTATTTT CASSQGAAVADTQYF
TRBJ2-5 TRBD2 TRBV5-4 few TGTGCCAGCAGCAAGGATTTTAGCGGGGGGCCCCAAGAGACCCAGTACTTC CASSKDFSGGPQETQYF
TRBJ2-7 TRBD2 TRBV7-2 . TGTGCCAGCAGCTTCCCCAGTAGCGGGGGGAAAGGGGAGCAGTACTTC CASSFPSSGGKGEQYF
TRBJ2-7 . TRBV28 many TGTGCCAGCATTTCGAACAGGTTCTACGAGCAGTACTTC CASISNRFYEQYF
TRBJ1-5 TRBD1 TRBV6-6 . TGTGCCAGCAGTTACGCTGCGACAGGGTTAAAGGTCCAGCATTTT CASSYAATGLKVQHF
TRBJ1-2 TRBD1 TRBV18 few TGTGCCAGCTCCCCCACCTCGTATGGGACAGCCTATGGCTACACCTTC CASSPTSYGTAYGYTF
TRBJ2-5 TRBD2 TRBV7-9 once TGTGCCTCACAAGGAGTAGCGGGAGAGACCCAGTACTTC CASQGVAGETQYF
TRBJ2-6 TRBD1 TRBV28 . TGTGCCAGCAGTCCTGGGACAGGGGTGTCTGGGGCCAACGTCCTGACTTTC CASSPGTGVSGANVLTF
TRBJ1-2 TRBD1 TRBV25-1 few TGTGCCAGCACGGGACAGGGATTAGATGGCTACACCTTC CASTGQGLDGYTF
TRBJ2-2 TRBD1 TRBV2 . TGTGCCAGCAGAGGACAGGGTACCGGGGAGCTGTTTTTT CASRGQGTGELFF
TRBJ2-7 . TRBV6-5 few TGTGCCAGCGGCCGGGACTTTACCTACGAGCAGTACTTC CASGRDFTYEQYF
TRBJ2-7 TRBD1 TRBV6-5 . TGTGCCAGCAGTCCCATGAGACAGGGGGGCGACGAGCAGTACTTC CASSPMRQGGDEQYF
TRBJ2-4 TRBD1 TRBV5-5 . TGTGCCAGCAGCCCGCGACAGGGGGAACTACTAGCCAAAAACATTCAGTACTTC CASSPRQGELLAKNIQYF
TRBJ2-7 . TRBV7-2 many TGTGCCAGCAGCACCCTCGGAGATGTCAGCTACGAGCAGTACTTC CASSTLGDVSYEQYF
TRBJ2-1 . TRBV28 few TGTGCCAGCAGTGACGGCAACAGGGTTTCCTACAATGAGCAGTTCTTC CASSDGNRVSYNEQFF
TRBJ2-1 . TRBV14 few TGTGCCAGCAGCCCAGTCACAGTCCACAATGAGCAGTTCTTC CASSPVTVHNEQFF
TRBJ1-2 . TRBV30 few TGTGCCTGGAGTGTAAGATTCGGACAGAGAGGCGGCTACACCTTC CAWSVRFGQRGGYTF
TRBJ2-5 TRBD1 TRBV5-1 . TGCGCCAGCAGCTTGGAGGGGGACAGGCAAGAGACCCAGTACTTC CASSLEGDRQETQYF
TRBJ1-2 . TRBV20-1 . TGCAGTGCAGAAGACAGGACTTTCTACACCTTC CSAEDRTFYTF
TRBJ2-7 . TRBV6-5 few TGTGCCAGCAGTTACTCGGGGCAGTCAGGGTACTACGAGCAGTACTTC CASSYSGQSGYYEQYF
TRBJ2-7 TRBD1 TRBV18 . TGTGCCAGCTCACCGGGACAGAGCTCCTACGAGCAGTACTTC CASSPGQSSYEQYF
TRBJ1-2 TRBD1 TRBV28 . TGTGCCAGCAGTTTAACAGACAGGGGGGGTGGCTACACCTTC CASSLTDRGGGYTF
TRBJ2-5 . TRBV7-9 . TGTGCCAGCAGCCAACGGCTCGCGGGGCAAGAGACCCAGTACTTC CASSQRLAGQETQYF
TRBJ2-5 TRBD1 TRBV5-4 . TGTGCCAGCAGCACTGGGACAGCCCTAACCCTATACTTC CASSTGTALTLYF
TRBJ2-3 TRBD2 TRBV7-9 . TGTGCCAGCAGCAACACGGGACTAGATCAGTATTTT CASSNTGLDQYF
TRBJ2-7 TRBD2 TRBV11-2 . TGTGCCAGCAGCTTCGGAGCGGGAGAAGGTGAGCAGTACTTC CASSFGAGEGEQYF
TRBJ2-3 . TRBV23-1 few TGCGCCAGCAGTCAATCGGCCAGCACAGATACGCAGTATTTT CASSQSASTDTQYF
TRBJ2-7 . TRBV29-1 many TGCAGCGTTGGACAAACAGGGTCCGGTGAGCAGTACTTC CSVGQTGSGEQYF
TRBJ2-5 TRBD1 TRBV30 few TGTGCCTGGAGTACAGGGGGAGGAGAGACCCAGTACTTC CAWSTGGGETQYF
TRBJ1-1 . TRBV11-2 few TGTGCCAGCAGCTCACAGGGGAACACTGAAGCTTTCTTT CASSSQGNTEAFF
TRBJ1-1 . TRBV4-1 . TGCGCCAGCAGCCAAGTGGTAGACAGTAACACTGAAGCTTTCTTT CASSQVVDSNTEAFF
TRBJ2-1 . TRBV28 . TGTGCCAGCAGTTCCCCAACGGGTAATGAGCAGTTCTTC CASSSPTGNEQFF
TRBJ2-5 . TRBV5-4 . TGTGCCAGCAGCTTGGGAACAGGGCTGGAGACCCAGTACTTC CASSLGTGLETQYF
TRBJ1-1 . TRBV4-3 many TGCGCCAGCAGCCACGCTAACGGGGATGAAGCTTTCTTT CASSHANGDEAFF
TRBJ2-7 TRBD1 TRBV5-1 few TGCGCCAGCAGCGAGGGAGGGACAGGGGCCTACGAGCAGTACTTC CASSEGGTGAYEQYF
TRBJ2-7 . TRBV4-3 few TGCGCCAGCAGCCAAGACCCTAGAGGTTTCAACGAGCAGTACTTC CASSQDPRGFNEQYF
TRBJ1-2 TRBD1 TRBV6-6 . TGTGCCAGCAGTTCCGGGACAGGGGGCGGCGGCTATGGCTACACCTTC CASSSGTGGGGYGYTF
TRBJ2-1 TRBD2 TRBV14 . TGTGCCAGCAGCCAAGATTGGTATTGGAGCGGGAAGTTCTTC CASSQDWYWSGKFF
TRBJ2-7 TRBD1 TRBV6-5 . TGTGCCAGCAGTTCGGGACAGTCTCGTGAGCAGTACTTC CASSSGQSREQYF
TRBJ2-2 . TRBV5-4 many TGTGCCAGCAGCTTCGAGACAGGCGGGGAGCTGTTTTTT CASSFETGGELFF
TRBJ2-5 . TRBV20-1 . TGCAGTCCTAGGGCCCAAGAGACCCAGTACTTC CSPRAQETQYF
TRBJ2-5 TRBD2 TRBV11-2 few TGTGCCAGCAGCTTAAGACTAGCGGAGACCCAGTACTTC CASSLRLAETQYF
TRBJ2-1 . TRBV28 few TGTGCCAGCAGTTTAACAGTTGTTAATGAGCAGTTCTTC CASSLTVVNEQFF
TRBJ2-7 TRBD2 TRBV9 few TGTGCCAGCAGCGCCATGACTAGCGGGAGGGCCCACGAGCAGTACTTC CASSAMTSGRAHEQYF